This T cell receptor (beta chain) was sequenced during a study of tumor-infiltrating lymphocytes in primary liver carcinoma (dated by TCRdb to 2015 to 2018). Study-wide context: The five patients, three men and two women aged 30 to 69 years, had hepatocellular carcinoma (four) or combined HCC and intrahepatic cholangiocarcinoma (one). Agilent mRNA microarray profiling was performed on the approximately 25 tumor region samples to relate TCRbeta repertoire diversity to the local molecular phenotype. Technical replicate repertoires showed high reproducibility, with mean shared-clone rates approximately 0.87 and correlation coefficients above 0.95. Across five regions of each liver tumor, along with adjacent normal tissue and blood, the study brought together TCRbeta repertoire sequencing, expression microarrays and whole-exome sequencing. Samples yielded roughly 3.65 to 7.5 million productive TCRbeta reads; read depth did not differ significantly between tissue types. The tumors of the five patients were staged as T1-T3 N0M0, with maximum diameters ranging from roughly 4.2 to 10 cm. A total of some 35 specimens from 5 patients underwent TCRbeta repertoire sequencing, comprising around 25 tumor regions, 5 adjacent noncancerous liver tissues and 5 peripheral blood samples.

The investigation overall reported the following: Since the samples were bulk and unsorted, there was no way to compare CD4+ and CD8+ T cell repertoires. Compared with blood, tumors had a significantly larger share of the repertoire taken up by the top 250 clones (p = 0.039). Consistent with antigen-driven expansion, pairs of tumor regions showed higher repertoire overlap (mean about 35%) than either tumor-adjacent pairs (around 17%) or tumor-blood pairs (about 14%). Only five patients were included in the study, and the authors note that the findings should be validated in a larger study. Because only the TCR beta chain was sequenced and unpaired alpha chains were not captured, true repertoire diversity is likely underestimated. Only about 7-24% of top clones were present in all five regions of a tumor, suggesting spatial heterogeneity of tumor-infiltrating T cells.

Without any cell sorting, total RNA and DNA were co-extracted from about 20-30 mg of bulk tissue using the AllPrep DNA/RNA mini kit. Between late 2015 and March 2016, a handful of patients in China with histopathologically diagnosed primary liver carcinoma had their tumors surgically resected. Chronic HBV infection was present in the patients, and the patients were treatment-naive at sampling. Each tumor was sampled at five spatially separated regions: the superior, inferior, left-lateral and right-lateral poles and the tumor centre. More than 75% viable tumor cells were found by histology in every tumor sample. Pieces of fresh tumor and adjacent tissue were cut in half, with one half kept in RNAlater at -80 degrees C and the other half sent for histology. As regards this clonotype: What antigen it recognizes has not been identified. Base qualities were left out, and no much larger clone turns up one base away.

From a lookup of the germline V gene, CDR1 and CDR2 are LGHNA and YSLEER. V loses 9 bases, J loses 9 bases, and the germline ends lie 14 bases apart. Reading from cysteine to phenylalanine, the CDR3 counts 12 amino acids. The kept DNA is CDR3 alone, 36 bases in frame from the first base. Starting from about 500 ng total RNA, TCRbeta-specific cDNA was produced by reverse transcription with a constant-region primer and ProtoScript II reverse transcriptase. The TCRbeta libraries were prepared through three rounds of nested multiplex PCR following a slightly modified ARM-PCR procedure. Each of the first two PCR rounds ran for about 11 cycles using multiplex TRBV1-TRBV30 forward primers together with a Cbeta reverse primer. Sample barcodes and Illumina adapters were attached in a final 25-cycle PCR using Deep VentR polymerase. Before sequencing, amplicons of 200-500 bp were purified from gel using a QIAquick gel extraction kit. TCRbeta amplicons were sequenced on an Illumina HiSeq 2500 with 250-bp paired-end reads. Concerning the study's data processing: Quality trimming of reads was performed with Trimmomatic v0.33, and paired reads were merged with FLASH v1.2.11 so that full CDR3 sequences could be recovered. MiGEC v1.2.1b assigned V, D and J germline segments to the rearranged TCRbeta sequences. Clonotype statistics and Shannon-Wiener diversity indices were calculated with VDJtools v1.0.0. Except for diversity analysis, only each sample's 250 most abundant clonotypes were used in subsequent analyses to reduce sampling bias. TCRdb trimmed the raw reads at Q25, called clones with MiXCR and kept productive beta chains. Each entry merges the rows of one CDR3 protein and shows their most common DNA and genes. The V and J calls here are based on TCRdb, not the publication. For this sample there are 20,000 to 25,000 distinct CDR3 sequences; about 79% appear just once. Almost 40% of the sample comes from the top ten.

The sample comprised liver tumor tissue from sampling region 1. Taken with the paper, the label for cell subset or site translates to: tumor region T1, superior pole. Rearrangement joined TRBV4-3 to TRBJ2-2; the D gene identity is not certain. This TCR derives from a woman between 25 and 40 years old with primary liver carcinoma and hepatitis B virus infection. The DNA is as follows: TGCGCCAGTAGACTTGGCATCCGGGAGCTGTTTTTT. Its product reads: CASRLGIRELFF.